These 27 T cell receptor beta chains share one sample of origin, sequenced in a study of cytomegalovirus exposure and HLA in healthy donors. Primers for the PCR totalled 60 Vbeta and 13 Jbeta. Sequencing was performed with immunoSEQ multiplex PCR; in TCRdb, only in-frame clones are kept and a portion is missing. The sample contains 120,000 or so clones, roughly four fifths of which appear only once. The source material was PBMCs. These receptors all stem from a man in his fifties or sixties in good health and CMV-seropositive.

The V call is TRBV5-6, the J call TRBJ1-4; possibly TRBD1 for D (5 bases). The CDR3 totals 14 residues. Per germline, CDR1 SGHDT and CDR2 YYEEEE. V was cut by 4 bases and J by 6 bases, with 13 bases left in between. The CDR3 protein is CASSPGLPDEKLFF. The CDR3 DNA reads as TGTGCCAGCAGCCCAGGGCTCCCGGATGAAAAACTGTTTTTT. Combining the CDR3 with reference TRBV5-6 and TRBJ1-4 gives the whole variable domain DAGVTQSPTHLIKTRGQQVTLRCSPKSGHDTVSWYQQALGQGPQFIFQYYEEEERQRGNFPDRFSGHQFPNYSSELNVNALLLGDSALYLCASSPGLPDEKLFFGSGTQLSVL.

In nucleotides, the CDR3 is TGTGCCAGCAGCTTGGGTCGTGGAAACACCATATATTTT. Its protein is CASSLGRGNTIYF. The chain is built from TRBV5-4 and TRBJ1-3; no reliable D call. Per germline, CDR1 SGHNT and CDR2 YYREEE (reference sequence). Trimming stripped 0 bases from V and 3 bases from J, with 4 bases between. CDR3 size: 13 residues.

The chain has TRBV5-1 and TRBJ2-5; TRBD2 is a possible D gene (6 bases). CDR1 is SGHRS and CDR2 is YFSETQ in the germline V gene. V dropped 4 bases and J dropped 4 bases, with 14 bases sitting between them. The CDR3 length is 14 residues. The CDR3 loop is CASSPTLGGETQYF. The CDR3 DNA reads as TGCGCCAGCAGCCCAACCCTCGGGGGAGAGACCCAGTACTTC.

The CDR3: CATSKGSRATNEKLFF. The CDR3 coding sequence is TGTGCCACCAGCAAGGGGTCCAGAGCAACTAATGAAAAACTGTTTTTT. This sequence joins TRBV15 and TRBJ1-4, with D possibly being TRBD1 (5 bases). There are 16 residues in the CDR3. Deletions cut 4 bases from V and 0 bases from J, with 12 bases between. Germline CDR1 reads LNHNV; CDR2 reads YYDKDF (reference sequence).

The V call is TRBV6-5, the J call TRBJ1-1; D uncertain. Germline V gives CDR1 MNHEY, CDR2 SVGAGI. The CDR3 is 16 amino acids. Trimming cost V 0 bases and J 3 bases, with 14 bases left between them. The CDR3 DNA sequence: TGTGCCAGCAGTTACTCGAGCGGGTGGATGGACACTGAAGCTTTCTTT. Its translation is CASSYSSGWMDTEAFF.

The chain combines TRBV14 with TRBJ2-2; D gene unclear. The CDR3 is made up of 14 amino acids. Germline V CDR1 and CDR2: SGHDN, FVKESK. The V end was cut by 6 bases, the J end by 1 base, with 9 bases between. The DNA of the CDR3 is TGTGCCAGCAGGGCCTCGGGGAACACCGGGGAGCTGTTTTTT. It encodes CASRASGNTGELFF.

The chain couples TRBV2 to TRBJ2-3; the match to TRBD2 covers 10 bases. This CDR3 has 15 residues. Germline lookup yields CDR1 SNHLY and CDR2 FYNNEI. With V trimmed by 6 bases and J by 3 bases, 6 bases remained unmatched. The CDR3 is CASSPTSGTTDTQYF. CDR3 nucleotides: TGTGCCAGCAGCCCTACTAGCGGGACTACAGATACGCAGTATTTT.

The V gene is TRBV28, the J gene TRBJ1-5; D is possibly TRBD1 (6 bases). Between the trimmed V and J ends, which lost 7 bases and 6 bases, there was a span of 19 bases. CDR1 and CDR2 (germline): MDHEN, SYDVKM. CDR3 length: 15 residues. CDR3: CASIPPGRGAQPQHF. CDR3 DNA: TGTGCCAGCATTCCTCCAGGCAGGGGAGCTCAGCCCCAGCATTTT. The full variable domain, in which reference TRBV28 and TRBJ1-5 provide the parts outside the CDR3, is DVKVTQSSRYLVKRTGEKVFLECVQDMDHENMFWYRQDPGLGLRLIYFSYDVKMKEKGDIPEGYSVSREKKERFSLILESASTNQTSMYLCASIPPGRGAQPQHFGDGTRLSIL.

The rearrangement joins TRBV2 to TRBJ1-5, with 7 positions matching TRBD1. Germline V gene sequence: CDR1 SNHLY, CDR2 FYNNEI. Trimming at V came to 7 bases and at J to 0 bases, leaving 3 bases not matched to a gene. This CDR3 comprises 14 residues. The CDR3 DNA follows: TGTGCCAGCAACAGGGGCTATAGCAATCAGCCCCAGCATTTT. It yields the protein CASNRGYSNQPQHF. Filled out from reference TRBV2 and TRBJ1-5, the complete variable domain reads EPEVTQTPSHQVTQMGQEVILRCVPISNHLYFYWYRQILGQKVEFLVSFYNNEISEKSEIFDDQFSVERPDGSNFTLKIRSTKLEDSAMYFCASNRGYSNQPQHFGDGTRLSIL.

The J gene is TRBJ1-5, the V gene TRBV11-2; 12 nucleotides line up with TRBD1. The germline CDR1 and CDR2 sequences are SGHAT and FQNNGV. The CDR3 totals 15 residues. The trim removed 5 bases at V and 7 bases at J, leaving 6 bases unmatched. The CDR3 nucleotides read TGTGCCAGCAGCCTAGGGACAGGGGGCAGACAGCCCCAGCATTTT. Encoded protein: CASSLGTGGRQPQHF.

The chain has TRBV5-1 and TRBJ2-1; possibly TRBD2 for D (6 bases). The germline V gene has CDR1 SGHRS and CDR2 YFSETQ. CDR3 length: 18 residues. The germline V and J ends were trimmed by 4 bases and 0 bases, with 20 bases remaining between them. CDR3 sequence: CASSRGGSGKSSYNEQFF. Written as DNA, the CDR3 is TGCGCCAGCAGCCGGGGTGGTAGCGGAAAAAGCTCCTACAATGAGCAGTTCTTC.

The rearrangement joins TRBV7-9 to TRBJ2-5; 10 nucleotides agree with TRBD2. V lost 1 base to trimming and J lost 5 bases; unmatched junction nucleotides: 7. CDR1 is SEHNR and CDR2 is FQNEAQ in the germline V gene (reference sequence). This CDR3 region has 16 residues. In DNA form, the CDR3 reads TGTGCCAGCAGCTTAGGAGCGGGGGGGCCAAGGGAGACCCAGTACTTC. Amino acids: CASSLGAGGPRETQYF.

The chain carries TRBV4-1 and TRBJ2-3; a possible D gene is TRBD2 (5 bases). Germline CDR1 is MGHRA and CDR2 is YSYEKL. Trimming took off 0 bases at V and 8 bases at J, with 12 bases between the two ends. The CDR3 is made up of 14 amino acids. CDR3 sequence (DNA): TGCGCCAGCAGCCAAGAAGAGGGCTTCACTACGCAGTATTTT. Amino acid sequence: CASSQEEGFTTQYF.

The V and J genes are TRBV11-1 and TRBJ2-7, with 15 bases that match TRBD2. This CDR3 region has 18 residues. Per the germline V gene, CDR1 is SGHAT and CDR2 is FQDESV (reference sequence). J gave up 3 bases and V 0 bases, and 6 bases lay outside the gene matches. DNA of the CDR3: TGTGCCAGCAGCTTAGCACCGGGACTAGCGGGAGGAGGCTACGAGCAGTACTTC. Translated: CASSLAPGLAGGGYEQYF.

The rearrangement links TRBV5-1 to TRBJ2-7, with TRBD2 matching over 12 bases. Looked up from germline, CDR1 is SGHRS and CDR2 is YFSETQ. Losses at the gene ends were 4 bases for V and 5 bases for J; bases not matched to a gene: 7. This CDR3 contains 15 residues. The CDR3 region has the DNA TGCGCCAGCAGCCTGTGGACTAGCGGGAAGAACGAGCAGTACTTC. Protein sequence: CASSLWTSGKNEQYF.

The chain couples TRBV5-1 to TRBJ2-3, with D unclear. The CDR3 has 16 residues. With 3 bases removed from V and 0 bases from J, the gap between germline ends came to 14 bases. Per the germline V gene, CDR1 is SGHRS and CDR2 is YFSETQ. The CDR3 bases are TGCGCCAGCAGCTCTGGAACAGCCTCTAGCACAGATACGCAGTATTTT. Amino acids: CASSSGTASSTDTQYF.

Regarding this clone: An end of the junction differs from the germline gene, which may be a read error. The chain links TRBV6-1 to TRBJ2-7; perhaps TRBD2 as D (5 bases). This CDR3 is 15 amino acids long. Looked up from germline, CDR1 is MNHNS and CDR2 is SASEGT. The CDR3 loop is CASSEGWAGNYEPYF. DNA of the CDR3: TGTGCCAGCAGTGAGGGGTGGGCGGGCAACTACGAGCCGTACTTC.

This clone appeared a few times. The chain combines TRBV19 with TRBJ1-5; maybe TRBD1 (5 bases). Germline values: CDR1 LNHDA, CDR2 SQIVND (reference sequence). The CDR3 loop spans 15 amino acids. The ends were cut back, 3 bases at V and 2 bases at J, with 11 bases in the middle. CDR3 sequence reads: CASSMREGGNQPQHF. CDR3 bases: TGTGCCAGTAGTATGAGAGAAGGGGGCAATCAGCCCCAGCATTTT.

The chain employs TRBV11-2 and TRBJ2-5, with D unclear. CDR3 size: 13 residues. V was pared by 5 bases and J by 2 bases, with 9 bases between. Germline CDR1 is SGHAT and CDR2 is FQNNGV. CDR3 amino acids: CASSVGPQETQYF. In nucleotides, the CDR3 is TGTGCCAGCAGCGTGGGCCCGCAAGAGACCCAGTACTTC.

The V gene is TRBV5-1, the J gene TRBJ1-2, with 7 bases fitting TRBD1. Germline CDR1 and CDR2: SGHRS and YFSETQ. The CDR3 length is 16 residues. The trim removed 0 bases at V and 8 bases at J, leaving 13 bases unmatched. CDR3 nucleotide sequence: TGCGCCAGCAGCTTGGGATTCGCAGGGGGGTCGCAAGGCTACACCTTC. Protein sequence: CASSLGFAGGSQGYTF.

The chain combines TRBV9 with TRBJ2-1, with 7 positions matching TRBD2. The CDR3 runs 14 residues. CDR1 and CDR2 (germline): SGDLS, YYNGEE. The trim removed 0 bases at V and 8 bases at J, leaving 5 bases unmatched. As DNA, the CDR3 is TGTGCCAGCAGCGTAGCCCAGGCGGGGGATGAGCAGTTCTTC. Residues: CASSVAQAGDEQFF. The full variable domain, its missing parts supplied by reference TRBV9 and TRBJ2-1, is DSGVTQTPKHLITATGQRVTLRCSPRSGDLSVYWYQQSLDQGLQFLIQYYNGEERAKGNILERFSAQQFPDLHSELNLSSLELGDSALYFCASSVAQAGDEQFFGPGTRLTVL.

The chain carries TRBV7-9 and TRBJ1-3; TRBD1 might be the D (5 bases). CDR3 length: 16 amino acids. Trimming shortened V by 4 bases and J by 0 bases, and 13 bases separated the two germline ends. CDR1 is SEHNR, CDR2 FQNEAQ, per germline (reference sequence). The CDR3 reads CASSSSWRGSGNTIYF. Here the CDR3 DNA reads TGTGCCAGCAGCTCGTCGTGGAGGGGCTCTGGAAACACCATATATTTT. The variable domain in full, completed from reference TRBV7-9 and TRBJ1-3, reads DTGVSQNPRHKITKRGQNVTFRCDPISEHNRLYWYRQTLGQGPEFLTYFQNEAQLEKSRLLSDRFSAERPKGSFSTLEIQRTEQGDSAMYLCASSSSWRGSGNTIYFGEGSWLTVV.

This chain joins TRBV6-6 and TRBJ2-2; TRBD1 matches at 8 bases. CDR1 MNHNY and CDR2 SVGAGI come from the germline V gene (reference sequence). The ends lost 6 bases at V and 6 bases at J; junction bases unmatched: 9. This CDR3 has 15 residues. CDR3: CASRTGQVLPGELFF. The CDR3, as DNA: TGTGCCAGCAGAACGGGACAGGTCTTGCCCGGGGAGCTGTTTTTT.

The chain couples TRBV4-1 to TRBJ2-3; a possible D gene is TRBD1 (5 bases). The V end was cut by 3 bases, the J end by 1 base, with 14 bases between. CDR1 and CDR2 from the germline V gene are MGHRA and YSYEKL. The CDR3 sequence is 16 residues long. The CDR3 DNA follows: TGCGCCAGCAGCCAGCCTACAGGATTCGGCACAGATACGCAGTATTTT. Translated, it gives CASSQPTGFGTDTQYF.

The rearrangement links TRBV5-4 to TRBJ1-6, with 8 bases lining up with TRBD1. Germline V gene data show CDR1 as SGHNT and CDR2 as YYREEE (reference sequence). This CDR3 spans 16 amino acids. The junction had 8 bases not matched to a gene; V was cut back by 6 bases and J by 3 bases. The CDR3 region has the DNA TGTGCCAGCACCGAGACAGGGGCAGGCTATAATTCACCCCTCCACTTT. Its translation is CASTETGAGYNSPLHF.

The J gene is TRBJ2-3, the V gene TRBV5-1; maybe TRBD1 (5 bases). Deletions cut 0 bases from V and 8 bases from J, with 7 bases between. CDR3 length: 12 amino acids. Germline values: CDR1 SGHRS, CDR2 YFSETQ. The CDR3 DNA follows: TGCGCCAGCAGCTTGGAGGGGTCTACGCAGTATTTT. It specifies CASSLEGSTQYF.

This clone was counted once. The V gene is TRBV10-1, the J gene TRBJ1-1; no firm D call. The CDR3 has 12 residues. Germline CDR1 WNHNN, CDR2 SYGVQD (reference sequence). Trimming left V 6 bases short and J 11 bases short, with 16 bases between. CDR3 region: CASSMNSVNAFF. CDR3 DNA: TGCGCCAGCAGCATGAATAGTGTAAACGCTTTCTTT.